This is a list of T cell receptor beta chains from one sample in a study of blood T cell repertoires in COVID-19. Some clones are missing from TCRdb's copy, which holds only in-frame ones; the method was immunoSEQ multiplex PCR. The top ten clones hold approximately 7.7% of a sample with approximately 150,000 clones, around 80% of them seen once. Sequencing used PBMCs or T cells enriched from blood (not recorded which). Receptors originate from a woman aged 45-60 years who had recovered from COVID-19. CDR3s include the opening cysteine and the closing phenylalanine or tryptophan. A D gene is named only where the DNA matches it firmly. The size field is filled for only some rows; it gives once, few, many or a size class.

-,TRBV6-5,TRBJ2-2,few,TGTGCCAGCAGTTACTACTCCAACACCGGGGAGCTGTTTTTT,CASSYYSNTGELFF
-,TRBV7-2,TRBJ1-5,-,TGTGCCAGCAGTCTGCCGGGGCAGCCCCAGCATTTT,CASSLPGQPQHF
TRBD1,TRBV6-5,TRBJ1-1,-,TGTGCCAGCAGTTACCGGACAGGGAACACTGAAGCTTTCTTT,CASSYRTGNTEAFF
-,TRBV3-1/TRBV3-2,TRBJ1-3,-,TGTGCCAGCAGCCAAGCGCAGGGCGGAAACACCATATATTTT,CASSQAQGGNTIYF
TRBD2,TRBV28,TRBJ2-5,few,TGTGCCAGCAGTTTAACTAGCGGGAGGGCCGGCTCAGAGACCCAGTACTTC,CASSLTSGRAGSETQYF
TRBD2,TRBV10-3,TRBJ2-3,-,TGTGCCATCAGAGTAGCGGGGAGCACAGATACGCAGTATTTT,CAIRVAGSTDTQYF
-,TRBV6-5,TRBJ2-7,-,TGTGCCAGCAGTTATCAGGGATTCTACGAGCAGTACTTC,CASSYQGFYEQYF
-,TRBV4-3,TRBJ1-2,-,TGCGCCAGCAGCCAAGATCGTCGCAGCTATGGCTACACCTTC,CASSQDRRSYGYTF
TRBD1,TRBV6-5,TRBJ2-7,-,TGTGCCAGCAGAGGACAGGGTCGGACCTACGAGCAGTACTTC,CASRGQGRTYEQYF
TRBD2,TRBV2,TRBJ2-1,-,TGTGCCAGCAGTGGTAGTAGCGGGCACAATGAGCAGTTCTTC,CASSGSSGHNEQFF
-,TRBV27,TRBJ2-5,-,TGTGCCAGCGGCCGCGAGGGCGTCGAGACCCAGTACTTC,CASGREGVETQYF
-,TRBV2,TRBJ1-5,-,TGTGCCAGCACCCCGGGGGGGCCTTCCCAGCATTTT,CASTPGGPSQHF
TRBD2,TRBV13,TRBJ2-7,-,TGTGCCAGCAGCTTATACGGGGGGGTCTACGAGCAGTACTTC,CASSLYGGVYEQYF
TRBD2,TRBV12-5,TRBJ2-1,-,TGTGCTAGTGGTTTGGTACGCGGGGGGGCTGATGAGCAGTTCTTC,CASGLVRGGADEQFF
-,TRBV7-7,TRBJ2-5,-,TGTGCTAGCAGCTCGGGGGAGACCCAGTACTTC,CASSSGETQYF